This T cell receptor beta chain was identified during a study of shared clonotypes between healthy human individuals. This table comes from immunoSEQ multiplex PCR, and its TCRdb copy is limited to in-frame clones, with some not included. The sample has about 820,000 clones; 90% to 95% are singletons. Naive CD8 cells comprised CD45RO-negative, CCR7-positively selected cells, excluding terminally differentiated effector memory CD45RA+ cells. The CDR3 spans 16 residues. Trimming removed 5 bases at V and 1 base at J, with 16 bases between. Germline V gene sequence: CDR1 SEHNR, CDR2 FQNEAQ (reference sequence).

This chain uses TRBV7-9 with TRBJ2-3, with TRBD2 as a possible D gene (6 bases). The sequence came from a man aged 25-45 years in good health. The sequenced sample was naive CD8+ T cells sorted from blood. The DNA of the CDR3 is TGTGCCAGCAGCGGAGGGAGTCTCGGGCGCACAGATACGCAGTATTTT. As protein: CASSGGSLGRTDTQYF.